Each of the 6 T cell receptor beta chains below was sequenced from the same sample in a study of shared clonotypes between healthy human individuals. Clones were read by immunoSEQ multiplex PCR, and TCRdb kept only the in-frame ones, dropping some. The sample carries about 2 million clones, roughly 96% recorded once. The sequenced material came from naive CD4+ T cells sorted from blood. Subset of the sample: CD45RA+ positively selected. Every receptor here comes from a man younger than 35 in good health.

This rearrangement joins TRBV30 to TRBJ2-5; 10 bases agree with TRBD2. The CDR3 loop spans 13 amino acids. The ends lost 5 bases at V and 4 bases at J; junction bases unmatched: 4. Looked up from germline, CDR1 is GTSNPN and CDR2 is SVGIG (reference sequence). The CDR3 sequence is CAWWRLAGETQYF. CDR3 in DNA: TGTGCCTGGTGGAGACTAGCGGGAGAGACCCAGTACTTC.

The chain carries TRBV7-2 and TRBJ2-1, with TRBD1 identical over 9 bases. CDR1 is SGHTA, CDR2 FQGNSA, per germline. Trimming cost V 6 bases and J 4 bases; bases outside gene matches: 7. The CDR3 is 15 residues long. CDR3 loop: CASRTGTGIYNEQFF. CDR3 bases: TGTGCCAGCAGAACCGGGACAGGGATTTACAATGAGCAGTTCTTC.

As concerns this clone: This CDR3 is also generated by other DNA sequences in the sample. This sequence joins TRBV5-4 and TRBJ2-7; D is unresolved. Deletions cut 0 bases from V and 4 bases from J, with 5 bases between. Germline V gene lookup returns CDR1 SGHNT and CDR2 YYREEE (reference sequence). This CDR3 spans 12 amino acids. Here the CDR3 DNA reads TGTGCCAGCAGCTTGGACCGGTACGAGCAGTACTTC. Protein product: CASSLDRYEQYF.

In DNA form, the CDR3 reads TGTGCCAGCAGTGCTAATACCGGTGAAGCTTTCTTT. This translates into CASSANTGEAFF. V is TRBV2 and J is TRBJ1-1; D unresolved. The V end lost 4 bases, the J end lost 7 bases, and 10 bases lay between the germline ends. CDR1 SNHLY and CDR2 FYNNEI come from the germline V gene. The CDR3 runs to 12 residues.

The chain combines TRBV4-3 with TRBJ2-5; no firm D call. V gave up 1 base and J gave up 2 bases, with 8 bases separating them. The CDR3 totals 14 residues. Germline V CDR1 and CDR2: LGHNA, YSLEER. The CDR3 sequence: CASSQGDGQETQYF. In DNA, the CDR3 is TGCGCCAGCAGCCAAGGTGACGGTCAAGAGACCCAGTACTTC.

The rearrangement joins TRBV7-2 to TRBJ2-7, with 7 nucleotides matching TRBD1. V shed 4 bases, J shed 3 bases, and the junction held 3 bases outside the gene matches. This CDR3 is 13 amino acids long. The germline gives CDR1 SGHTA, CDR2 FQGNSA. CDR3 residues: CASSYRQGYEQYF. CDR3 sequence (DNA): TGTGCCAGCAGCTACAGACAGGGCTACGAGCAGTACTTC.